The 2 T cell receptor beta chains reported below all come from one sample, sequenced in a study of cytomegalovirus exposure and HLA in healthy donors. With 60 Vbeta and 13 Jbeta primers, the PCR was carried out. Generated by immunoSEQ multiplex PCR, the TCRdb table keeps only in-frame clones and is missing some. Of about 220,000 clones listed, about 70% are singletons. The specimen was PBMCs. The origin of the receptors is a woman between 25 and 40 years old in good health and CMV-seronegative.

V usage is TRBV11-1 and J usage is TRBJ1-1; D possibly corresponds to TRBD1 (5 bases). The V and J ends lost 7 bases and 2 bases respectively, with 11 bases between them. This CDR3 spans 13 amino acids. Germline V gene lookup returns CDR1 SGHAT and CDR2 FQDESV (reference sequence). CDR3 loop: CASTRALNTEAFF. The CDR3 DNA reads as TGTGCCAGCACCAGGGCGTTAAACACTGAAGCTTTCTTT.

This clone was detected only a few times. This chain joins TRBV9 and TRBJ1-1, with D unclear. Germline V gene sequence: CDR1 SGDLS, CDR2 YYNGEE. The CDR3 is 13 amino acids. Deletions cut 4 bases from V and 0 bases from J, with 7 bases between. CDR3 protein: CASSSTMNTEAFF. CDR3 DNA sequence: TGTGCCAGCAGCTCCACAATGAACACTGAAGCTTTCTTT.